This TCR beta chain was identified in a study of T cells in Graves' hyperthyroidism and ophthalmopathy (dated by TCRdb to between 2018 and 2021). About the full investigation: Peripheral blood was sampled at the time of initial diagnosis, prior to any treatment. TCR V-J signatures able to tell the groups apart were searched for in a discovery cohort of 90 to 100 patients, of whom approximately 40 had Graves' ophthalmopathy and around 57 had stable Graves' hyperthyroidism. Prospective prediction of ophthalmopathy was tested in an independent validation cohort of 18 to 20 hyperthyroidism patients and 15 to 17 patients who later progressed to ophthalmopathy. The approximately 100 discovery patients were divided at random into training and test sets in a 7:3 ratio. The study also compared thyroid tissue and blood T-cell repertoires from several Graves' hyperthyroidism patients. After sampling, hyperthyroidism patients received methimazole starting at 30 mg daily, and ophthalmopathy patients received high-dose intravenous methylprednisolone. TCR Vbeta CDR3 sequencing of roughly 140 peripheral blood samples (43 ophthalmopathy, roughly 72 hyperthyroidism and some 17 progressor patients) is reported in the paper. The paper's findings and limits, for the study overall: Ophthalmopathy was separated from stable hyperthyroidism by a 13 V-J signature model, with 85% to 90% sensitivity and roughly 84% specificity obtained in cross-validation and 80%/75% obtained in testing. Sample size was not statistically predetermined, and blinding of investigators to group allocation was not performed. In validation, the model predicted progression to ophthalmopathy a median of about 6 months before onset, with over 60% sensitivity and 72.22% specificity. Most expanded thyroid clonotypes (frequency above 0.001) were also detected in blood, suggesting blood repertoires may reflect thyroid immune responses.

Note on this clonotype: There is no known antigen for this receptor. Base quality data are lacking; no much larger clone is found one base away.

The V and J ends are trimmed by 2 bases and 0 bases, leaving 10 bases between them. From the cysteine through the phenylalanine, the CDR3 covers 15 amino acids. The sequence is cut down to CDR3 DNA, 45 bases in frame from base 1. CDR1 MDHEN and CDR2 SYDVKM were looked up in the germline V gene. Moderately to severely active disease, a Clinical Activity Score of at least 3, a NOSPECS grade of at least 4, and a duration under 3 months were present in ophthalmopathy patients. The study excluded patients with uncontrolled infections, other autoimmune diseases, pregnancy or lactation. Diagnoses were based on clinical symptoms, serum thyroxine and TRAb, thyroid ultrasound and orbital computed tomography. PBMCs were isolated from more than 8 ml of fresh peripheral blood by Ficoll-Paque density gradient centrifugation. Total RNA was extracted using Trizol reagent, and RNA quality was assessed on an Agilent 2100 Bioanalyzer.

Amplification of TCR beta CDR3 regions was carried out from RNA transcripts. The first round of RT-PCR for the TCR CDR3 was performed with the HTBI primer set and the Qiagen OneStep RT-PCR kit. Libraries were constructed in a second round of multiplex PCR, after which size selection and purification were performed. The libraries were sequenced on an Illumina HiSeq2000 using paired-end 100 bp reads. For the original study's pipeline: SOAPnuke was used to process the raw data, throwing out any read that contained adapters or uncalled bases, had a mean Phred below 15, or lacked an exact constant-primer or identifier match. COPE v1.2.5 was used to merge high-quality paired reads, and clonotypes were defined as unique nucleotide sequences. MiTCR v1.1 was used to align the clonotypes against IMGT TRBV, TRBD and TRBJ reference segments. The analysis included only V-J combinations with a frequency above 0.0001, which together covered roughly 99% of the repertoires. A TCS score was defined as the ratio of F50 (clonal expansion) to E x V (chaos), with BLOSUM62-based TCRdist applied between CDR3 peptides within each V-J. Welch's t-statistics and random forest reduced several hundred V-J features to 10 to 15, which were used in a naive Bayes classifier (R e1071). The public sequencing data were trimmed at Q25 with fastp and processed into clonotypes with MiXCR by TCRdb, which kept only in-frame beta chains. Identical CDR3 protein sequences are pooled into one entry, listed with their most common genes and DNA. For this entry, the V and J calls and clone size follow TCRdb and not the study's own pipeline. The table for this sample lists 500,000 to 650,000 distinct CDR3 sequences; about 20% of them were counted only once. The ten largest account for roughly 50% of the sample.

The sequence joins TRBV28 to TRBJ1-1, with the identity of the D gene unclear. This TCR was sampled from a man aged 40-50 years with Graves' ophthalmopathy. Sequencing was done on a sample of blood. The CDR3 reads CASSLAGPLNTEAFF. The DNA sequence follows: TGTGCCAGCAGTTTAGCAGGCCCCTTGAACACTGAAGCTTTCTTT.